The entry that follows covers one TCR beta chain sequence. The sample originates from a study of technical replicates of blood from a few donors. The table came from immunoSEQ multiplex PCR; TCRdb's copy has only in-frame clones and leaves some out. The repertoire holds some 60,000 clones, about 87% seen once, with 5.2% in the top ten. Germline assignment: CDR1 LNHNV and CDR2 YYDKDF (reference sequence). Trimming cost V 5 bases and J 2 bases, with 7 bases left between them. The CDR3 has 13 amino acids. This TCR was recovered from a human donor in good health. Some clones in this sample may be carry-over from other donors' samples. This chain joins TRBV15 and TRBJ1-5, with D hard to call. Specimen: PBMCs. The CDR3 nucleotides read TGTGCCACCAGCCCTGAGGGCAATCAGCCCCAGCATTTT. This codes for CATSPEGNQPQHF.